The source of this T cell receptor (beta chain) is a study of shared clonotypes between healthy human individuals. On the study more broadly: The study used three CD4 naive, three CD4 memory, two CD8 naive and one CD8 memory plate per donor.

Broader study findings: Larger estimated richness was generally recorded for naive subsets relative to memory subsets.

Points on this clone: The antigen is undetermined.

Measured with immunoSEQ multiplex PCR; TCRdb has only the in-frame clones, and not every one. The sample yields about 1 million clones, 70% to 80% seen once. CDR1 is SNHLY and CDR2 is FYNNEI in the germline V gene. This CDR3 spans 15 amino acids. V was trimmed by 6 bases and J by 0 bases, leaving 14 bases between them. Within Nashville, Tennessee resided all donors, each a Caucasian adult. This TCR came from a man between 18 and 35 years old in good health. The V and J genes are TRBV2 and TRBJ1-1; no definite D call. The sequenced material came from memory CD4+ T cells sorted from blood. This sample's subset: CD45RA-negative fraction. CDR3 protein: CASSTGQVMNTEAFF. In DNA, the CDR3 is TGTGCCAGCAGCACGGGTCAGGTTATGAACACTGAAGCTTTCTTT.